These 2 T cell receptor beta chains were all obtained from the same sample, sequenced in a study of Ad26.COV2.S vaccination and SARS-CoV-2 variants. Method: immunoSEQ multiplex PCR; TCRdb's copy keeps in-frame clones and lacks some. The sample yields a few hundred thousand clones, around nine tenths seen once. This sample's treatment: roughly 20 received Ad26.COV2.S at low or high dose, single or two shots; 5 received placebo; per-sample allocation not given. Each sample was drawn 63 days after the first injection (of vaccine or placebo). Sequenced material: peripheral blood, taken in a trial of Ad26.COV2.S vaccine versus placebo. Receptor source: a person between 18 and 59 years old who received the Ad26.COV2.S COVID-19 vaccine or a placebo.

V gene TRBV12-3 or TRBV12-4 combines with J gene TRBJ2-3; a weak D match, TRBD1 (5 bases). Trimming removed 6 bases from V and 6 bases from J, with 13 bases in between. There are 13 residues in the CDR3. For the CDR3, the DNA is TGTGCCAGCAGCAGACGACAGTTGGATACGCAGTATTTT. Residues: CASSRRQLDTQYF.

The V gene is TRBV7-6, the J gene TRBJ2-7; D unclear. Germline V CDR1 and CDR2: SGHVS, FNYEAQ. V gave up 5 bases and J gave up 0 bases, with 14 bases separating them. The CDR3 is made up of 15 amino acids. CDR3 DNA: TGTGCCAGCAGCGCCGACGGTTGGACCTCCTACGAGCAGTACTTC. Its translation: CASSADGWTSYEQYF.